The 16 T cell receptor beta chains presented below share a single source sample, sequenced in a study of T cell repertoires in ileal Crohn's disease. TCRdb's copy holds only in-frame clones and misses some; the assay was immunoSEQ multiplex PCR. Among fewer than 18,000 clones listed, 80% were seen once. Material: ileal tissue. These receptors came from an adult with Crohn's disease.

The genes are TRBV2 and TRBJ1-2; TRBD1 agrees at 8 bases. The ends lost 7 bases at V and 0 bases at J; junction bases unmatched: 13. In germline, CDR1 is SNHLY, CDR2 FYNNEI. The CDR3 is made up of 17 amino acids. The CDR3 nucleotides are TGTGCCAGCAACGGGCGGGACAGGCGTAATTCTAACTATGGCTACACCTTC. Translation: CASNGRDRRNSNYGYTF.

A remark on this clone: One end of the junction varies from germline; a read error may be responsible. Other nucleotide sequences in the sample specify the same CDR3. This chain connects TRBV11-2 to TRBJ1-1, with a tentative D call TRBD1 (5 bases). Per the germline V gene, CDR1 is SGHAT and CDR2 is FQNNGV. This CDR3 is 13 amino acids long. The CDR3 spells CASSTNRNTEAFF. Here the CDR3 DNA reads TGTGCCAGCAGCACGAACAGGAACACTGAGGCTTTCTTT.

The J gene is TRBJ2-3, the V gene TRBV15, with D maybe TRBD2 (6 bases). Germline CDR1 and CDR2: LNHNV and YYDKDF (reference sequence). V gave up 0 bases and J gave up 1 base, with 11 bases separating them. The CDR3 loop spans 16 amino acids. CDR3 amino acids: CATSRDREMGTDTQYF. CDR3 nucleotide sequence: TGTGCCACCAGCAGAGATCGGGAGATGGGCACAGATACGCAGTATTTT.

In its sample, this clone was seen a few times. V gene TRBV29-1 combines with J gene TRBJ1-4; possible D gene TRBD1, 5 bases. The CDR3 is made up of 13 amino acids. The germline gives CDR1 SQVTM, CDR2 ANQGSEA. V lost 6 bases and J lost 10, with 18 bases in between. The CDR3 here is CSVAGLVPSKLFF. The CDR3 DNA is TGCAGCGTCGCGGGACTGGTCCCATCAAAACTGTTTTTT. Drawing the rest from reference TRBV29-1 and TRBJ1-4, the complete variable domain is SAVISQKPSRDICQRGTSLTIQCQVDSQVTMMFWYRQQPGQSLTLIATANQGSEATYESGFVIDKFPISRPNLTFSTLTVSNMSPEDSSIYLCSVAGLVPSKLFFGSGTQLSVL.

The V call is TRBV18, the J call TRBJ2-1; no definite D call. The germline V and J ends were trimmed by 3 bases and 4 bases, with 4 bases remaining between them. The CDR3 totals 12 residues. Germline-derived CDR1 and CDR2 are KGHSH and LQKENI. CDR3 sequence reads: CASSPYYNEQFF. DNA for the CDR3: TGTGCCAGCTCACCTTATTACAATGAGCAGTTCTTC.

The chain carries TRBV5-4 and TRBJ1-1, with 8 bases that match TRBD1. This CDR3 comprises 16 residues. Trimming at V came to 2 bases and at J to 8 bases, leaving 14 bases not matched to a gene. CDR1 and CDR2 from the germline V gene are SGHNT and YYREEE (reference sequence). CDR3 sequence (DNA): TGTGCCAGCAGCTTTGGGTCCCCTGACAGGGGAGGGGAAGCTTTCTTT. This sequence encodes CASSFGSPDRGGEAFF.

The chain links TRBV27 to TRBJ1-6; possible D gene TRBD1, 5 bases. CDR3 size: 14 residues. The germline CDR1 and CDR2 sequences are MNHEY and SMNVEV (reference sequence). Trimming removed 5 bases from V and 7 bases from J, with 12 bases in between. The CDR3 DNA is TGTGCCAGCAGTAACGGTCAGGGCAATTCACCCCTCCACTTT. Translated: CASSNGQGNSPLHF.

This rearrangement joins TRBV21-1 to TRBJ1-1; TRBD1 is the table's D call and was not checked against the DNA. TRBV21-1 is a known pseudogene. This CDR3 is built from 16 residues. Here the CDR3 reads CASSFSPGHPNTEAFF. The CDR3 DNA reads TGTGCCAGCAGCTTCTCACCGGGACACCCGAACACTGAAGCTTTCTTT.

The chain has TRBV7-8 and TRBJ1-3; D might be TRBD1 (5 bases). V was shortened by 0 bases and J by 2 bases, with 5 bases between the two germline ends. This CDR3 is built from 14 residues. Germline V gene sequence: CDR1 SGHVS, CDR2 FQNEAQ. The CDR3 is CASSLAGAGNTIYF. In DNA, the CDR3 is TGTGCCAGCAGCTTAGCAGGGGCTGGAAACACCATATATTTT.

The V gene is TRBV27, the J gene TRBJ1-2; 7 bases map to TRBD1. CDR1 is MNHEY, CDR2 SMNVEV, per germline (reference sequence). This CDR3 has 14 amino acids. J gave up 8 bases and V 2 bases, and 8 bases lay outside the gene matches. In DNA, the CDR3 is TGTGCCAGCAGTTTAGTAGGGGGCGGGGGGGGCTACACCTTC. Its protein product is CASSLVGGGGGYTF.

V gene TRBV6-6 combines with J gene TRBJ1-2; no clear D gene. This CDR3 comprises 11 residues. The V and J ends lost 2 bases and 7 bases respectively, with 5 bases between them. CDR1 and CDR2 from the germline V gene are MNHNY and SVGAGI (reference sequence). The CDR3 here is CASSYVRGYTF. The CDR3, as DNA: TGTGCCAGCAGTTACGTTCGTGGCTACACCTTC.

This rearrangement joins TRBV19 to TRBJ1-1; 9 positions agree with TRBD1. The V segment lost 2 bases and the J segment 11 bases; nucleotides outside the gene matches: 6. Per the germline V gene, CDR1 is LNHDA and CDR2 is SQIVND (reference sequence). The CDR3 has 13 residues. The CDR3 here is CASSIPLGTGAFF. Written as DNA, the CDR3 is TGTGCCAGTAGTATACCCCTCGGGACAGGGGCTTTCTTT.

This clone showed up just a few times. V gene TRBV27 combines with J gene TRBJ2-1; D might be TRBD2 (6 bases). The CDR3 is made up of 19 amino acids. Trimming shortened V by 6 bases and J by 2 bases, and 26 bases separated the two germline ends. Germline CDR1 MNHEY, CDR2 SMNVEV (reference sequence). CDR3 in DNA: TGTGCCAGCAGCTCCCCACCCGGCTCCGGGGGAGGACCCTACAATGAGCAGTTCTTC. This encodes CASSSPPGSGGGPYNEQFF.

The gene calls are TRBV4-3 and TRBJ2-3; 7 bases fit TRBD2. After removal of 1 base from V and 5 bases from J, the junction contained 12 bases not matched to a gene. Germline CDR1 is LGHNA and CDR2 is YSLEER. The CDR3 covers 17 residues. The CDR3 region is CASSQAPGRAGIDTQYF. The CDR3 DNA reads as TGCGCCAGCAGCCAAGCCCCTGGGAGGGCCGGAATAGATACGCAGTATTTT.

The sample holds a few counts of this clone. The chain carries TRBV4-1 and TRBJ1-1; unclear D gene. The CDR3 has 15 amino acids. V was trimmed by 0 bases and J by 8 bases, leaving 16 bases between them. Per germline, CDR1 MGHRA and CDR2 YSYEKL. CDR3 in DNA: TGCGCCAGCAGCCAAGAAGGTGGAGCCACAAGCGAAGCTTTCTTT. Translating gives CASSQEGGATSEAFF.

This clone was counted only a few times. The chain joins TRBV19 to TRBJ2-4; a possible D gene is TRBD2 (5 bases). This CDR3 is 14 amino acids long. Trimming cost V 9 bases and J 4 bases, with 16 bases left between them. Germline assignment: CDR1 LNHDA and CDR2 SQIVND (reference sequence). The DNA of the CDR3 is TGTGCCAGAGGGATGGGGTGGAGGAAAAACATTCAGTACTTC. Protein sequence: CARGMGWRKNIQYF.